This TCR beta chain was recovered during a study of T cells in Graves' hyperthyroidism and ophthalmopathy. Study observations and caveats: Ophthalmopathy cases were set apart from stable hyperthyroidism by a 13 V-J model.

This clonotype appeared many times. Its antigen remains unidentified. Using RNA transcripts as the source, TCR beta CDR3 regions were amplified. A set of HTBI primers served as the primers for a first-round RT-PCR of the TCR CDR3. TCRdb passed the multiplex PCR reads through MiXCR, listing each CDR3 protein once. Altogether hundreds of thousands of distinct CDR3 sequences are present, about 16% being singletons, with the ten largest covering around 4%. Source material for PBMCs was around 10 ml fresh peripheral blood. Sequencing was carried out using blood. The TCR was taken from a woman under 40 with Graves' hyperthyroidism.

The CDR3 reads CASRGTSHEQFF. CDR3 coding DNA: TGTGCCAGCAGGGGGACTAGCCATGAGCAGTTCTTC. This chain joins TRBV2 and TRBJ2-1; 9 bases agree with TRBD2. V lost 6 bases to trimming and J lost 8 bases; unmatched junction nucleotides: 2. This CDR3 is built from 12 residues. Germline V lookup: CDR1 SNHLY, CDR2 FYNNEI.